Listed here are 5 T cell receptor beta chains from one sample, sequenced in a study of post-analysis software for immune sequencing data. Regarding the study as a whole: The five TRBV segments detected at higher frequency in patients than in controls included TRBV5-6, TRBV5-1 and TRBV20-1.

No antigen is known for these receptors. The library was made from cDNA and included unique molecular identifiers. MiXCR, applied by TCRdb to the PCR reads, yields one record per CDR3 protein. This sample carries 750,000 to 950,000 distinct CDR3 sequences, 53% of them seen once, and the ten largest clones take approximately 4.2%. Sample: blood. The source is a girl aged 5-17 years with multiple sclerosis.

This chain links TRBV20-1 with TRBJ2-3, with 7 bases that match TRBD1. The CDR3 is 12 amino acids. Germline CDR1 and CDR2: DFQATT and SNEGSKA (reference sequence). Trimming at V came to 1 base and at J to 8 bases, leaving 3 bases not matched to a gene. The CDR3: CSARAPGGTQYF. CDR3 DNA: TGCAGTGCTAGAGCTCCAGGGGGTACGCAGTATTTT.

This chain connects TRBV4-1 to TRBJ1-2; TRBD1 might be the D (6 bases). Germline CDR1 and CDR2: MGHRA and YSYEKL. The CDR3 has 15 residues. Trimming removed 1 base from V and 11 bases from J, with 20 bases in between. The CDR3 reads CASSQVGTRVTYYTF. The CDR3 bases are TGCGCCAGCAGCCAAGTCGGGACACGGGTCACTTATTACACCTTC.

CDR3 coding DNA: TGTGCCAGCAGCGTAGCTCCCACAGACCGCTCTGGGGCCAACGTCCTGACTTTC. Translating gives CASSVAPTDRSGANVLTF. The chain employs TRBV9 and TRBJ2-6; D gene ambiguous. In germline, CDR1 is SGDLS, CDR2 YYNGEE. The length of the CDR3 is 18 residues. V lost 0 bases, J lost 0 bases, and 13 bases lay in between.

This clonotype showed up just once. The chain employs TRBV6-6 and TRBJ1-2, with D perhaps matching TRBD1 (6 bases). The length of the CDR3 is 14 residues. Per the germline V gene, CDR1 is MNHNY and CDR2 is SVGAGI (reference sequence). V was shortened by 2 bases and J by 4 bases, with 11 bases between the two germline ends. The CDR3 sequence: CASSYGRGSYGYTF. In nucleotides, the CDR3 is TGTGCCAGCAGTTACGGCAGGGGCTCCTATGGCTACACCTTC.

This clonotype was counted between two and nine times. The V gene is TRBV9, the J gene TRBJ1-5; 7 bases fit TRBD1. CDR1 is SGDLS and CDR2 is YYNGEE in the germline V gene. V lost 3 bases to trimming and J lost 1 base; unmatched junction nucleotides: 4. The CDR3 loop spans 15 amino acids. The DNA for the CDR3 is TGTGCCAGCAGCGCCGGGGGACAGAGCAATCAGCCCCAGCATTTT. It specifies CASSAGGQSNQPQHF.